The following is a TCR beta chain sequence with its context. This specimen belongs to a study of technical replicates of blood from a few donors. The CDR3 covers 14 residues. V was shortened by 3 bases and J by 1 base, with 9 bases between the two germline ends. Germline CDR1 and CDR2: MDHEN and SYDVKM. Assay: immunoSEQ multiplex PCR; the TCRdb copy retains only in-frame clones and omits some. The table records 74,000 or so clones, about 93% of them present only once. The sequenced sample consisted of T cells isolated from PBMCs. The chain carries TRBV28 and TRBJ2-5; D is uncertain. The receptor was isolated from a human donor in good health. The CDR3 DNA reads as TGTGCCAGCAGTTTTAACAGCCTCCAAGAGACCCAGTACTTC. It specifies CASSFNSLQETQYF. Full variable domain (remainder filled in from reference TRBV28 and TRBJ2-5): DVKVTQSSRYLVKRTGEKVFLECVQDMDHENMFWYRQDPGLGLRLIYFSYDVKMKEKGDIPEGYSVSREKKERFSLILESASTNQTSMYLCASSFNSLQETQYFGPGTRLLVL.